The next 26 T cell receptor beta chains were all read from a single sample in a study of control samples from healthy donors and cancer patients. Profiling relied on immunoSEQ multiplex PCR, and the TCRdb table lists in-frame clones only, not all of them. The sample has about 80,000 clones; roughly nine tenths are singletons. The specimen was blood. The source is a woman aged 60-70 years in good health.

The CDR3 nucleotides are TGTGCCAGTAGTTTAATAAGGGGGAACAATTCACCCCTCCACTTT. It encodes CASSLIRGNNSPLHF. The chain combines TRBV19 with TRBJ1-6; D possibly corresponds to TRBD1 (6 bases). Germline CDR1 LNHDA, CDR2 SQIVND (reference sequence). The CDR3 sequence is 15 residues long. V shed 5 bases and J shed 7 bases, with 15 bases lying between them.

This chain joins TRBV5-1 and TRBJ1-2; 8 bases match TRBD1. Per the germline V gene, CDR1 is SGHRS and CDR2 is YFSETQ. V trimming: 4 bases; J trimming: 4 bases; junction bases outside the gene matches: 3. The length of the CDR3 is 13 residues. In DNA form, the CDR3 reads TGCGCCAGCAGCACCGGGACAGGCTATGGCTACACCTTC. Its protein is CASSTGTGYGYTF.

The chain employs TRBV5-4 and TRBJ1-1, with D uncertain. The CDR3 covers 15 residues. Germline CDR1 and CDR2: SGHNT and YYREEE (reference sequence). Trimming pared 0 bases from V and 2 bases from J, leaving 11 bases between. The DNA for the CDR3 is TGTGCCAGCAGCTTGGATATCCTAGTAAACACTGAAGCTTTCTTT. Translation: CASSLDILVNTEAFF.

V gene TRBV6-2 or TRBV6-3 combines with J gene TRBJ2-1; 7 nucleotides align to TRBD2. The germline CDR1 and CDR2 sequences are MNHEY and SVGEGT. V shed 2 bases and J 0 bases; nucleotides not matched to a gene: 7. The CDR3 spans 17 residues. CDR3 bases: TGTGCCAGCAGTTACCTAGGCCTAGCGGCCTCCTACAATGAGCAGTTCTTC. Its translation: CASSYLGLAASYNEQFF.

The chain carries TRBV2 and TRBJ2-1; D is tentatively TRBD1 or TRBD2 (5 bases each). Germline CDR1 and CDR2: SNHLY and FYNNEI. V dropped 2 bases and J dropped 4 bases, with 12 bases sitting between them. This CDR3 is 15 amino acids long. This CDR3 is CASSENGAEYNEQFF. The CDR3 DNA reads TGTGCCAGCAGTGAAAACGGGGCCGAGTACAATGAGCAGTTCTTC.

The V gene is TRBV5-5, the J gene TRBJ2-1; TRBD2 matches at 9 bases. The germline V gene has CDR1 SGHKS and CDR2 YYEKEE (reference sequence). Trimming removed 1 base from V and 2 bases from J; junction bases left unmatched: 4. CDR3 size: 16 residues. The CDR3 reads CASSLLAGSTYNEQFF. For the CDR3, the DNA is TGTGCCAGCAGCTTGCTAGCGGGGTCCACCTACAATGAGCAGTTCTTC.

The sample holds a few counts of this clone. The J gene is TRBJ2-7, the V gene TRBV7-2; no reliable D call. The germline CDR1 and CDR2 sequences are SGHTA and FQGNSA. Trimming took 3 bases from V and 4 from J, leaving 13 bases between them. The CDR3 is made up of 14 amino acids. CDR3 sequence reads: CASSFYPLSYEQYF. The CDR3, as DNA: TGTGCCAGCAGCTTTTACCCATTAAGTTACGAGCAGTACTTC.

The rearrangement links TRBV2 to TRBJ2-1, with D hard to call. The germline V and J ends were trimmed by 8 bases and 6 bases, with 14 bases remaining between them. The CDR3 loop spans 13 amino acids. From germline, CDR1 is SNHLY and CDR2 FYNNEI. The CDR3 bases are TGTGCCAGCCATCAGAGTTTGGGCAATGAGCAGTTCTTC. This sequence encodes CASHQSLGNEQFF.

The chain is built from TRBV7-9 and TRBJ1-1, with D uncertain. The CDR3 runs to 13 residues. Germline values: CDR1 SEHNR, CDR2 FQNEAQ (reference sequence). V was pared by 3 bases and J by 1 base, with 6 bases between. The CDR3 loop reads CASSFQENTEAFF. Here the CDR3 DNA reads TGTGCCAGCAGCTTCCAGGAGAACACTGAAGCTTTCTTT.

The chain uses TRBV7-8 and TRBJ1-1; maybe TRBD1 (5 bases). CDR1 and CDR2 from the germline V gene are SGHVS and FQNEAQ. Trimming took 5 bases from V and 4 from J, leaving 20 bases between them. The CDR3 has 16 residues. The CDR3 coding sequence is TGTGCCAGCAGCCTAATGAGGGTTGTCGGGGGCACTGAAGCTTTCTTT. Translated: CASSLMRVVGGTEAFF. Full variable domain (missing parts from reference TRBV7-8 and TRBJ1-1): GAGVSQSPRYKVAKRGQDVALRCDPISGHVSLFWYQQALGQGPEFLTYFQNEAQLDKSGLPSDRFFAERPEGSVSTLKIQRTQQEDSAVYLCASSLMRVVGGTEAFFGQGTRLTVV.

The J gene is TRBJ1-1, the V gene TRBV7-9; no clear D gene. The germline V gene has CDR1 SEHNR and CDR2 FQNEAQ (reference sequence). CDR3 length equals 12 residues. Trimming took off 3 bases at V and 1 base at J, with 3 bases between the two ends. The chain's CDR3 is CASSFRNTEAFF. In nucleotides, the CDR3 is TGTGCCAGCAGCTTCCGGAACACTGAAGCTTTCTTT.

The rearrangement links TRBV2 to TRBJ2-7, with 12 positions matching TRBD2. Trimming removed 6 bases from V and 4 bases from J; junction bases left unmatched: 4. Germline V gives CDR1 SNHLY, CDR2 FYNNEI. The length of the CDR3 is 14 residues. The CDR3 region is CASRGLAGIYEQYF. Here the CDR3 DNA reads TGTGCCAGCAGAGGACTAGCGGGGATTTACGAGCAGTACTTC. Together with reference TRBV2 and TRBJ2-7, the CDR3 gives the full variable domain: EPEVTQTPSHQVTQMGQEVILRCVPISNHLYFYWYRQILGQKVEFLVSFYNNEISEKSEIFDDQFSVERPDGSNFTLKIRSTKLEDSAMYFCASRGLAGIYEQYFGPGTRLTVT.

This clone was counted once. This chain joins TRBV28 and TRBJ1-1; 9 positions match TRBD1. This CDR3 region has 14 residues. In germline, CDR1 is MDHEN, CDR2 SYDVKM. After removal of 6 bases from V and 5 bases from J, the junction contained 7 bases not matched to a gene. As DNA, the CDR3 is TGTGCCAGCAGAATCCCGGGACAGGGTACTGAAGCTTTCTTT. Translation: CASRIPGQGTEAFF.

The CDR3 DNA reads TGTGCCAGCAGTTTATCAACTGCGAACACCGGGGAGCTGTTTTTT. Its translation: CASSLSTANTGELFF. This chain uses TRBV28 with TRBJ2-2; D is ambiguous. The V gene lost 1 base and the J gene lost 0 bases, with 6 bases spanning the gap. The CDR3 has 15 residues. Germline V gene lookup returns CDR1 MDHEN and CDR2 SYDVKM.

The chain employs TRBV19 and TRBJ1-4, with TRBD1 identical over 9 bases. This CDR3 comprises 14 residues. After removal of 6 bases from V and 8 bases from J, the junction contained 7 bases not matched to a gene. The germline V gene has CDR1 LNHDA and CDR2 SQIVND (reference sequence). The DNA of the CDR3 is TGTGCCAGTAGCCAAACAGGGGGCCTGGAAAAACTGTTTTTT. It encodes CASSQTGGLEKLFF.

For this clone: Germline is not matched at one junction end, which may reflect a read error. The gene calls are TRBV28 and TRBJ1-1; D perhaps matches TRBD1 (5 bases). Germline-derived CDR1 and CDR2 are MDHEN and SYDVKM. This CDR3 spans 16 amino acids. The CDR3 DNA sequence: TGTACCAGCAGCTCCGCCTCCGGGACGGGAAACACTGAAGCTTTCTTT. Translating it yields CTSSSASGTGNTEAFF.

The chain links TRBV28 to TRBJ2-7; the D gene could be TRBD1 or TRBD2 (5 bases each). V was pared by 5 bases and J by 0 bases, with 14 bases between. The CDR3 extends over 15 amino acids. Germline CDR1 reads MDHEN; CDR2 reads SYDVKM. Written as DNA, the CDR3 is TGTGCCAGCAGTGGCGTCGGGGCCATCTCCTACGAGCAGTACTTC. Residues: CASSGVGAISYEQYF.

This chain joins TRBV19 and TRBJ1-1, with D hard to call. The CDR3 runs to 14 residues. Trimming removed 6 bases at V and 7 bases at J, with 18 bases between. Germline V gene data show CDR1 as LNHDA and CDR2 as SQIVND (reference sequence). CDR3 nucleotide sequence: TGTGCCAGTAGCCTAGGCGGGCACGGAATTGAAGCTTTCTTT. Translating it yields CASSLGGHGIEAFF.

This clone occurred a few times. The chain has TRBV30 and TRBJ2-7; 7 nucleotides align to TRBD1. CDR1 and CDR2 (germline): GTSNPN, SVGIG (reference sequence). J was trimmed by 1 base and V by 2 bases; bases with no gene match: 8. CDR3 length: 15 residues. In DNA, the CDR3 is TGTGCCTGGAGTTTTGCCGGGACAGAGTCCTACGAGCAGTACTTC. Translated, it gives CAWSFAGTESYEQYF. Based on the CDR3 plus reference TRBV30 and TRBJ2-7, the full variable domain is SQTIHQWPATLVQPVGSPLSLECTVEGTSNPNLYWYRQAAGRGLQLLFYSVGIGQISSEVPQNLSASRPQDRQFILSSKKLLLSDSGFYLCAWSFAGTESYEQYFGPGTRLTVT.

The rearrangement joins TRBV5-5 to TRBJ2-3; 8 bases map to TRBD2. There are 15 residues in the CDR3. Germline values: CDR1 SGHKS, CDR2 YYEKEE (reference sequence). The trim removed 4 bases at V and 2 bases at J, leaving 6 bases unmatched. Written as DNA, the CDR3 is TGTGCCAGCAGCGTGACTAGCGATTACACAGATACGCAGTATTTT. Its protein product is CASSVTSDYTDTQYF.

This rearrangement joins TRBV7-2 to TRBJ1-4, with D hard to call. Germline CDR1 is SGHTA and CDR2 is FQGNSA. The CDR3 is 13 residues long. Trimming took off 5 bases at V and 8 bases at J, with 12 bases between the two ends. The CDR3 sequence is CASSLTRVEKLFF. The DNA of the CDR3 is TGTGCCAGCAGCCTGACGAGGGTGGAAAAACTGTTTTTT. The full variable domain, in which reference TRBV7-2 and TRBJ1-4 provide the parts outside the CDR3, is GAGVSQSPSNKVTEKGKDVELRCDPISGHTALYWYRQSLGQGLEFLIYFQGNSAPDKSGLPSDRFSAERTGGSVSTLTIQRTQQEDSAVYLCASSLTRVEKLFFGSGTQLSVL.

In DNA form, the CDR3 reads TGTGCCAGCAGCCCATGGCAGGCTAGCACAGATACGCAGTATTTT. This encodes CASSPWQASTDTQYF. The V gene is TRBV11-2, the J gene TRBJ2-3; D call uncertain. Trimming removed 5 bases from V and 0 bases from J, with 12 bases in between. Looked up from germline, CDR1 is SGHAT and CDR2 is FQNNGV. The CDR3 is made up of 15 amino acids. The full variable domain, completed using reference TRBV11-2 and TRBJ2-3, is EAGVAQSPRYKIIEKRQSVAFWCNPISGHATLYWYQQILGQGPKLLIQFQNNGVVDDSQLPKDRFSAERLKGVDSTLKIQPAKLEDSAVYLCASSPWQASTDTQYFGPGTRLTVL.

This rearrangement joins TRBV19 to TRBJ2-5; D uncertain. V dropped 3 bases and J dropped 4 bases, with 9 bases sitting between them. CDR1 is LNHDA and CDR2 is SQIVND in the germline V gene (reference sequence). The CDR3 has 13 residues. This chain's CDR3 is CASSIMVGETQYF. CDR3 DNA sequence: TGTGCCAGTAGTATTATGGTTGGAGAGACCCAGTACTTC.

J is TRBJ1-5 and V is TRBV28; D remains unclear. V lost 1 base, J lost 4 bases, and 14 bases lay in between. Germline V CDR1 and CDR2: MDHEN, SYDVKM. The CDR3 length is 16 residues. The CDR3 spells CASSLSYGHPNQPQHF. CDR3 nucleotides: TGTGCCAGCAGTTTATCTTATGGGCACCCTAATCAGCCCCAGCATTTT.

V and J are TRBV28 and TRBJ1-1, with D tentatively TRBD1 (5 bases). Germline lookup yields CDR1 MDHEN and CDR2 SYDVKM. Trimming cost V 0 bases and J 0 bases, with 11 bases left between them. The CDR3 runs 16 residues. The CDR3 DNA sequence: TGTGCCAGCAGTTTATGGGGTGGGGGGATGAACACTGAAGCTTTCTTT. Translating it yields CASSLWGGGMNTEAFF.

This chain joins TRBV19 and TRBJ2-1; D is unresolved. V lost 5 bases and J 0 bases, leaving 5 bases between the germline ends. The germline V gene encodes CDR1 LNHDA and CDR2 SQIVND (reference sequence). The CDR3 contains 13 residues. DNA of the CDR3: TGTGCCAGTAGTTCGCGCTCCTACAATGAGCAGTTCTTC. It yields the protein CASSSRSYNEQFF.